This T cell receptor beta chain came from a study of blood T cell repertoires in COVID-19. During the 2 weeks before they entered the study, exposed participants had met someone with a PCR-confirmed or clinician-diagnosed COVID-19 case. This clone showed up just once. Original processing methods: Nucleated cell number was recorded as an estimate derived from reference gene primer amplification. Repertoires were generated with immunoSEQ multiplex PCR, while TCRdb's copy carries only in-frame clones and drops some. That table is the source of V, J and clone size, and D and trimming were worked out from the DNA. Here the sample spans about 320,000 clones, 90% to 95% being singletons. Germline trimming cut 4 bases from V and 9 bases from J; bases unmatched to any gene: 7. The CDR3 consists of 14 residues. CDR1 and CDR2 (germline): ENHRY, SYGVKD.

Sequences were obtained from PBMCs or T cells enriched from blood (not recorded which). The chain employs TRBV10-3 and TRBJ2-1; 9 nucleotides line up with TRBD2. The TCR comes from a woman aged 30 to 39 who had been exposed to COVID-19. The DNA for the CDR3 is TGTGCCATCAGTGCGCTAGAAGCGGGGGGTGAGCAGTTCTTC. It codes for CAISALEAGGEQFF.